The sequence of this T cell receptor beta chain was determined in a study of cytomegalovirus exposure and HLA in healthy donors. Study results and caveats: Researchers reported in a later analysis that common viral pathogens appeared linked to several top clusters. TCR association rates varied by HLA locus in a later analysis, with DRB1 highest and HLA-C lowest.

On this clone: Its target is not known.

The CDR3 loop spans 23 amino acids. In the PCR, 60 Vbeta and 13 Jbeta primers were used. TCRdb keeps only in-frame clones here, not all; method: immunoSEQ multiplex PCR. The sample has 120,000 or so clones; around 86% are singletons. The gene calls are TRBV7-5 and TRBJ1-1. TRBV7-5 is labeled a pseudogene. The receptor was isolated from a man aged 25 to 40 in good health and CMV-seronegative. Sequenced input: PBMCs. The DNA for the CDR3 is TGTGCCAGAAGCTTAGCTAGGGTTTTCGGGGTCGGACGATCGTTTGATCCTTACACTGAAGCTTTCTTT. Protein sequence: CARSLARVFGVGRSFDPYTEAFF.